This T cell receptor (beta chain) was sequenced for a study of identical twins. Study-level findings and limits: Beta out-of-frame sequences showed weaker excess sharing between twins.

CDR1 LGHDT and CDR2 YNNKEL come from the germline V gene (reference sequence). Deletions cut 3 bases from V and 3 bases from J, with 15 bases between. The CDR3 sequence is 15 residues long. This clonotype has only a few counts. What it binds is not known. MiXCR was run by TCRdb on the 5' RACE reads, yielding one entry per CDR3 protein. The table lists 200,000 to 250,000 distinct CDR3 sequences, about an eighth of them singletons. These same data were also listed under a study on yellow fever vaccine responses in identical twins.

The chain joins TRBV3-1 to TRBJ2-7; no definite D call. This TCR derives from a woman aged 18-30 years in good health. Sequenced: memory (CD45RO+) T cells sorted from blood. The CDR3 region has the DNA TGTGCCAGCAGCCAGGCGGATAGCAGATACTACGAGCAGTACTTC. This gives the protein CASSQADSRYYEQYF.